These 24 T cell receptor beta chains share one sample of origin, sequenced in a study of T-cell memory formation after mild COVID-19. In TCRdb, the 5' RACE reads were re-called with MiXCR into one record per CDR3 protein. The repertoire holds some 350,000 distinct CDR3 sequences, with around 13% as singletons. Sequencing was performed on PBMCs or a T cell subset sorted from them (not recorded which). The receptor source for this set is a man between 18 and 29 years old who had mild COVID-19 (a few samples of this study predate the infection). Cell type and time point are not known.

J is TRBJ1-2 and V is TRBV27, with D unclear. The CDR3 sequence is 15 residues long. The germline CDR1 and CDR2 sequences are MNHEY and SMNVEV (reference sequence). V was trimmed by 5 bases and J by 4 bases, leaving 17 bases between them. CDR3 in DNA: TGTGCCAGCAGTGAAAGGAGCTATGGCCCCTATGGCTACACCTTC. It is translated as CASSERSYGPYGYTF.

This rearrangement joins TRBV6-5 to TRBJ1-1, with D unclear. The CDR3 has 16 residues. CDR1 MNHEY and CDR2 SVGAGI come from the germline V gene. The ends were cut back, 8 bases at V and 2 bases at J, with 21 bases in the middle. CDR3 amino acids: CASAPYSAAVNTEAFF. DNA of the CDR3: TGTGCCAGCGCTCCCTATTCAGCAGCCGTTAACACTGAAGCTTTCTTT.

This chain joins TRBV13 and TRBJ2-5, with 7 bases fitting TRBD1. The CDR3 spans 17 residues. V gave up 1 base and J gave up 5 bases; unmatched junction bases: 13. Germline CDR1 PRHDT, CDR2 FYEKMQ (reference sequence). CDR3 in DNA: TGTGCCAGCAGCTTAGTCTGGGAAGGGGGCGCGGGTGAGACCCAGTACTTC. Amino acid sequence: CASSLVWEGGAGETQYF.

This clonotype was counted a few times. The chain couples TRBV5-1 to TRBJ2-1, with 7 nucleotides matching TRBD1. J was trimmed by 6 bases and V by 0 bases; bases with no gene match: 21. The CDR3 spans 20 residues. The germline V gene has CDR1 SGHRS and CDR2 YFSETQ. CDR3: CASSLVLGTAGPIRGNEQFF. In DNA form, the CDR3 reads TGCGCCAGCAGCTTGGTTCTGGGGACAGCAGGTCCGATAAGGGGCAATGAGCAGTTCTTC.

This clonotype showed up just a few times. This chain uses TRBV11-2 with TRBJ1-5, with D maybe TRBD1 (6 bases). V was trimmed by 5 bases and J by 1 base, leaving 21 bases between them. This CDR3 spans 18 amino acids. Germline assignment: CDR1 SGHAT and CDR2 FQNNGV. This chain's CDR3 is CASSVGGWGGNSNQPQHF. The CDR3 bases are TGTGCCAGCAGCGTTGGGGGCTGGGGGGGGAACAGCAATCAGCCCCAGCATTTT.

CDR3 protein: CASSLMGTLNTQYF. CDR3 coding DNA: TGTGCCAGCAGTTTAATGGGGACATTAAATACGCAGTATTTT. The chain employs TRBV12-3 or TRBV12-4 and TRBJ2-3, with D possibly TRBD1 on 6 matching bases. Trimming took off 2 bases at V and 7 bases at J, with 13 bases between the two ends. This CDR3 has 14 amino acids.

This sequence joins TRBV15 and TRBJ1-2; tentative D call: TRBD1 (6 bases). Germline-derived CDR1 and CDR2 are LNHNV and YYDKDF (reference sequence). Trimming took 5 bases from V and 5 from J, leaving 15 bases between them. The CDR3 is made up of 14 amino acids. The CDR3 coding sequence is TGTGCCACCAGCTCGGGGGGCAGGGATTATGGCTACACCTTC. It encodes CATSSGGRDYGYTF.

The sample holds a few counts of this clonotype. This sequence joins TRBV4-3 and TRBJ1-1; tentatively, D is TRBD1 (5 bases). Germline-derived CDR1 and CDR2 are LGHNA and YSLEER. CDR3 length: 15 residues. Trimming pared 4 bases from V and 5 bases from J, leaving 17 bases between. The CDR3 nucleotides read TGCGCCAGCAGCCGGAGGGGATTGGGTGAGACTGAAGCTTTCTTT. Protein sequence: CASSRRGLGETEAFF.

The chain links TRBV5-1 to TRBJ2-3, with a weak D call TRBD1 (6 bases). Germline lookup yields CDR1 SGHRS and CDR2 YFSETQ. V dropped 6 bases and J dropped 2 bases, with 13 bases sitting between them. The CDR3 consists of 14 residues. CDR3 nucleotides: TGCGCCAGCATGGTTCAGGGGTCCACAGATACGCAGTATTTT. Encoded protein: CASMVQGSTDTQYF.

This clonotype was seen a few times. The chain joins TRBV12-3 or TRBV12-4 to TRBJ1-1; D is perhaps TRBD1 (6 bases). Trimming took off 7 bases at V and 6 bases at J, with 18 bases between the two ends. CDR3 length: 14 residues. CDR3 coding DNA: TGTGCCAGCACCTACGCAGGGGTCACCCCTGAAGCTTTCTTT. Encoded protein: CASTYAGVTPEAFF.

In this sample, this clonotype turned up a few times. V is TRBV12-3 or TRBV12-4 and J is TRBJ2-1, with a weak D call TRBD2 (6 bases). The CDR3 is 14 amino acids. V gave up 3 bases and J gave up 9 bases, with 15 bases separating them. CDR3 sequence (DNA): TGTGCCAGCAGTTTCTCGGGACTTCCTCTTGAGCAGTTCTTC. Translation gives CASSFSGLPLEQFF.

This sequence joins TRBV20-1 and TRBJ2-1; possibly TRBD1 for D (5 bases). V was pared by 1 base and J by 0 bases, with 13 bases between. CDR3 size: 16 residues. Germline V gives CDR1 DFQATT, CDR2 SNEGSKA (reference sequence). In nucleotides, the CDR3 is TGCAGTGCTAGAGGAGTAGGGGATAGCTCCTACAATGAGCAGTTCTTC. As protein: CSARGVGDSSYNEQFF.

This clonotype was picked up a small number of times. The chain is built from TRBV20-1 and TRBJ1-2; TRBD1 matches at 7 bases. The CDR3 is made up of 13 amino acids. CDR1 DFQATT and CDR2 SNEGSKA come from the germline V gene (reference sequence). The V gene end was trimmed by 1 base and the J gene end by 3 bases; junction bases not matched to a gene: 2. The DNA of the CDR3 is TGCAGTGCTAGAGGCGACAGGGACTATGGCTACACCTTC. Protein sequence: CSARGDRDYGYTF.

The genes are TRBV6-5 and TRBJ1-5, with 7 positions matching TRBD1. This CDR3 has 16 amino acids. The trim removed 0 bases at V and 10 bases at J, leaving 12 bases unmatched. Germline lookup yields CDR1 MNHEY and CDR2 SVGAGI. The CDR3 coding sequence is TGTGCCAGCAGTTACTCAGGGCGACAGGGAACGGCCCCCCAGCATTTT. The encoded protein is CASSYSGRQGTAPQHF.

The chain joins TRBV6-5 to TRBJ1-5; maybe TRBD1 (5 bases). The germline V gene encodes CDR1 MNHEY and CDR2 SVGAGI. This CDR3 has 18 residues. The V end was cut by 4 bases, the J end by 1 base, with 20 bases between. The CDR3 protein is CASSLVRWGPGSNQPQHF. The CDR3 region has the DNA TGTGCCAGCAGTTTAGTCCGTTGGGGCCCGGGGAGCAATCAGCCCCAGCATTTT.

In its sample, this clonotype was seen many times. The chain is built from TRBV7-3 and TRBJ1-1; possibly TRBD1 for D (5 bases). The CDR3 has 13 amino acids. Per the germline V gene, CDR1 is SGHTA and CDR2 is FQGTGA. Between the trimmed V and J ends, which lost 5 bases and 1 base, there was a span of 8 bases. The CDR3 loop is CASSRQKNTEAFF. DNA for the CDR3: TGTGCCAGCAGCAGACAGAAGAACACTGAAGCTTTCTTT.

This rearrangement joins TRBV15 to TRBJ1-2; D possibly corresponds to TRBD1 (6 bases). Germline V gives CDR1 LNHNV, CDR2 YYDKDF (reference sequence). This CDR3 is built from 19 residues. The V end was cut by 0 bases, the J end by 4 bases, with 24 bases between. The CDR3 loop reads CATSREEGGDRSPGYGYTF. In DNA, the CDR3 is TGTGCCACCAGCAGAGAAGAGGGGGGAGACAGGAGCCCTGGCTATGGCTACACCTTC. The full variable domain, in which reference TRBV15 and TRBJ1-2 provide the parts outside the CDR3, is DAMVIQNPRYQVTQFGKPVTLSCSQTLNHNVMYWYQQKSSQAPKLLFHYYDKDFNNEADTPDNFQSRRPNTSFCFLDIRSPGLGDTAMYLCATSREEGGDRSPGYGYTFGSGTRLTVV.

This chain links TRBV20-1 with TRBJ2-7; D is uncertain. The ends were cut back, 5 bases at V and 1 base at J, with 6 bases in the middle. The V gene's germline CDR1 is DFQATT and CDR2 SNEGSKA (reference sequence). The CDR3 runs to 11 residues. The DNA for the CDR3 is TGCAGTGCTGAAAGATCCTACGAGCAGTACTTC. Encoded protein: CSAERSYEQYF.

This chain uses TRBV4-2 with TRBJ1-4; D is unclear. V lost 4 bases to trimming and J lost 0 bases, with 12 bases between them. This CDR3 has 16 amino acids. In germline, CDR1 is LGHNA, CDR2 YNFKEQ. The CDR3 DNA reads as TGTGCCAGCAGCCGGGAAGTCGGGGCAACTAATGAAAAACTGTTTTTT. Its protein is CASSREVGATNEKLFF.

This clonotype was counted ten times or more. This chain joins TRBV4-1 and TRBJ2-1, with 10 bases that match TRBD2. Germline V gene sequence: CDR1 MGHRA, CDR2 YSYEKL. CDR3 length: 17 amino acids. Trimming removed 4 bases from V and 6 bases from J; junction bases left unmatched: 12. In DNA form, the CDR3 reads TGCGCCAGCAGCCCATACTTAGCGGGGGGACGGGGCAATGAGCAGTTCTTC. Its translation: CASSPYLAGGRGNEQFF.

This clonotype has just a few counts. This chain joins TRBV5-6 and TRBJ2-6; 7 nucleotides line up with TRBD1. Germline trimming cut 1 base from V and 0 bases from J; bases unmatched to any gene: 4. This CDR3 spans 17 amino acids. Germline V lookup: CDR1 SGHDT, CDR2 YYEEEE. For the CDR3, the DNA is TGTGCCAGCAGCTTGATGGACAGGAGCTCTGGGGCCAACGTCCTGACTTTC. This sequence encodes CASSLMDRSSGANVLTF.

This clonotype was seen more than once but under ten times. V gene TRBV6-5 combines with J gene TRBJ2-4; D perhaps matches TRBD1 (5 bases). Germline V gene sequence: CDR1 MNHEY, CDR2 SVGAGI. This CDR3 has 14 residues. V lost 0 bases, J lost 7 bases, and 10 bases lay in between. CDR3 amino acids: CASSYSPGMNIQYF. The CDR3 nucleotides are TGTGCCAGCAGTTACTCGCCAGGGATGAACATTCAGTACTTC.

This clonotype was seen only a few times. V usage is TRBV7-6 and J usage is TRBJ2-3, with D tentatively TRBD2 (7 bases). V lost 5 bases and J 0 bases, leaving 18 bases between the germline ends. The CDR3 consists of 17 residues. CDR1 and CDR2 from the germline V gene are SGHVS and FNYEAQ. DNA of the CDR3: TGTGCCAGCAGCCCGATGTCGGGGGGCCCTAGCACAGATACGCAGTATTTT. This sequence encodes CASSPMSGGPSTDTQYF.

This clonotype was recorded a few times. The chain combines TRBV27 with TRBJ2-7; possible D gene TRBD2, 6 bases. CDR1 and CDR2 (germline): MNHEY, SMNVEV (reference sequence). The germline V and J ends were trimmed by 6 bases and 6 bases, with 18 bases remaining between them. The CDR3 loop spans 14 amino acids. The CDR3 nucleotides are TGTGCCAGCAGCAGACTAGAAGACAGAACCGAGCAGTACGTC. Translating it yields CASSRLEDRTEQYV.